This T cell receptor beta chain was retrieved from a study of Graves' ophthalmopathy and Graves' hyperthyroidism. Study outcomes and limitations: Ophthalmopathy was separated from stable hyperthyroidism by a 13-signature model with roughly 90% sensitivity and around 81% specificity. Detected in blood as well were most expanded thyroid clonotypes with frequency above 0.001.

Notes on this clonotype: Its antigen is not identified.

RNA transcripts served as template for amplifying TCR beta CDR3 sequences. HTBI primers were employed in first-round RT-PCR, then a second-round multiplex PCR followed. TCRdb re-analysed the multiplex PCR reads in MiXCR, keeping a single row per CDR3 protein. In the table there are under 400,000 distinct CDR3 sequences, about a sixth of which are singletons. The study enrolled ophthalmopathy donors with moderate-to-severe activity, CAS ≥3, NOSPECS ≥4 and duration under 3 months. The germline CDR1 and CDR2 sequences are MGHRA and YSYEKL. The CDR3 length is 14 residues. V lost 4 bases and J lost 3; bases outside the gene matches: 2.

This chain uses TRBV4-1 with TRBJ2-4; TRBD1 agrees at 8 bases. The clonotype was recovered from an adult man with Graves' ophthalmopathy. Sequencing was carried out using peripheral blood. The CDR3 spells CASSLQGVKNIQYF. The CDR3 DNA sequence: TGCGCCAGCAGCCTACAGGGGGTCAAAAACATTCAGTACTTC.